A single sample gave rise to the 10 T cell receptor beta chains below, sequenced in a study of shared clonotypes between healthy human individuals. TCRdb keeps only in-frame clones here, not all; method: immunoSEQ multiplex PCR. Here the sample spans about 980,000 clones, approximately 76% being singletons. Specimen: memory CD4+ T cells sorted from blood. Subset described: CD45RA-negative fraction. Receptors originate from a man younger than 30 in good health.

V and J are TRBV5-1 and TRBJ1-1, with D possibly TRBD1 on 6 matching bases. Germline CDR1 reads SGHRS; CDR2 reads YFSETQ. The CDR3 extends over 15 amino acids. Between the trimmed V and J ends, which lost 2 bases and 3 bases, there was a span of 14 bases. CDR3 nucleotides: TGCGCCAGCAGCTTTGAACAGGGTAGAGACACTGAAGCTTTCTTT. As protein: CASSFEQGRDTEAFF.

The genes are TRBV6-1 and TRBJ2-7; D is ambiguous. The germline gives CDR1 MNHNS, CDR2 SASEGT. CDR3 length equals 15 residues. The V end lost 1 base, the J end lost 1 base, and 11 bases lay between the germline ends. CDR3 sequence (DNA): TGTGCCAGCAGTGAAGAAATAGGAAAGTCCTACGAGCAGTACTTC. It specifies CASSEEIGKSYEQYF.

Comments on this clone: The junction departs from the called germline gene at one end, perhaps through a read error. This rearrangement joins TRBV4-1 to TRBJ2-1, with a possible D match to TRBD1 (6 bases). CDR1 is MGHRA and CDR2 is YSYEKL in the germline V gene. This CDR3 is built from 15 residues. CDR3 in amino acids: CASSQDRGSYNEQLF. CDR3 nucleotides: TGCGCCAGCAGCCAAGACAGGGGCTCCTACAATGAGCAGCTCTTC.

This sequence joins TRBV30 and TRBJ2-5; possibly TRBD2 for D (5 bases). Germline CDR1 GTSNPN, CDR2 SVGIG (reference sequence). Between the trimmed V and J ends, which lost 2 bases and 10 bases, there was a span of 17 bases. The CDR3 consists of 13 residues. The CDR3 nucleotides read TGTGCCTGGAGTACAACTGCCCCGGCGGGCCAGTACTTC. The encoded protein is CAWSTTAPAGQYF.

The CDR3, as DNA: TGTGCCAGCAGTTCTCGACAGGAGAACACCGGGGAGCTGTTTTTT. This translates into CASSSRQENTGELFF. V usage is TRBV28 and J usage is TRBJ2-2; a weak D match, TRBD1 (6 bases). Trimming removed 4 bases at V and 1 base at J, with 10 bases between. Germline lookup yields CDR1 MDHEN and CDR2 SYDVKM. This CDR3 has 15 residues.

Notes on this clone: This same CDR3 is encoded by further DNA sequences in the sample. The V gene is TRBV7-2, the J gene TRBJ2-3; 8 bases are shared with TRBD1. The germline gives CDR1 SGHTA, CDR2 FQGNSA. The CDR3 spans 14 residues. V shed 3 bases, J shed 4 bases, and the junction held 3 bases outside the gene matches. CDR3 region: CASSFDRGADTQYF. In nucleotides, the CDR3 is TGTGCCAGCAGCTTCGACAGGGGCGCAGATACGCAGTATTTT.

The genes are TRBV18 and TRBJ1-1, with a possible D match to TRBD1 (6 bases). Germline V gives CDR1 KGHSH, CDR2 LQKENI. V lost 3 bases, J lost 6 bases, and 14 bases lay in between. This CDR3 has 14 residues. The CDR3 nucleotides read TGTGCCAGCTCACCCCCGACAGGTGTGTCTGAAGCTTTCTTT. This sequence encodes CASSPPTGVSEAFF.

This chain uses TRBV23-1 with TRBJ2-7, with unresolved D. TRBV23-1 is sorted into the ORF group, with uncertain function. The CDR3 spans 13 residues. Trimming took off 0 bases at V and 3 bases at J, with 6 bases between the two ends. CDR3 DNA sequence: TGCGCCAGCAGTCAATCGAGTGGCTACGAGCAGTACTTC. It is translated as CASSQSSGYEQYF.

The sample holds one count of this clone. The CDR3 spells CASTSEINQPQHF. In nucleotides, the CDR3 is TGTGCCAGCACCTCTGAAATCAATCAGCCCCAGCATTTT. The chain is built from TRBV2 and TRBJ1-5; D not certain. The CDR3 extends over 13 amino acids. The V end was cut by 7 bases, the J end by 3 bases, with 10 bases between. Per germline, CDR1 SNHLY and CDR2 FYNNEI.

This clone was counted between two and nine times. The rearrangement links TRBV7-9 to TRBJ1-1; unclear D gene. The germline V and J ends were trimmed by 6 bases and 8 bases, with 19 bases remaining between them. CDR1 SEHNR and CDR2 FQNEAQ come from the germline V gene (reference sequence). The CDR3 contains 14 residues. The CDR3, as DNA: TGTGCCAGCAGAAACCCCAGTCGGGGATTAGAAGCTTTCTTT. It codes for CASRNPSRGLEAFF.